This T cell receptor (beta chain) was found in a study of OX40 agonist ivuxolimab in advanced cancers. Study information: Recorded diagnoses for dose-escalation patients were hepatocellular carcinoma, melanoma, renal cell or head and neck cancer. Past anti-PD-1, anti-PD-L1 or anti-CTLA-4 therapy was accepted, and approximately 37% had received some. Study-wide results and caveats: CD8+ T cells (on average) carried more expanded clones than CD4+ T cells.

The sample holds many counts of this clone. Its antigen is as yet unknown. The trim removed 0 bases at V and 2 bases at J, leaving 2 bases unmatched. The CDR3 is 17 residues long. The V gene's germline CDR1 is KGHSY and CDR2 FQNENV. Sequencing was performed with immunoSEQ multiplex PCR; in TCRdb, only in-frame clones are kept and a portion is missing. The sample yields 35,000 to 50,000 clones, 88% seen once. The clonotype comes from an adult with an advanced solid tumor such as melanoma, head and neck, liver or kidney cancer. Sequencing used CD4+ or CD8+ T cells sorted from blood, obtained in a trial of the OX40 agonist ivuxolimab. This chain uses TRBV16 with TRBJ2-1; 12 bases fit TRBD2. CDR3 nucleotides: TGTGCCAGCAGCCAATCAGCTAGCGGGGGGGCCTACAATGAGCAGTTCTTC. The encoded protein is CASSQSASGGAYNEQFF.